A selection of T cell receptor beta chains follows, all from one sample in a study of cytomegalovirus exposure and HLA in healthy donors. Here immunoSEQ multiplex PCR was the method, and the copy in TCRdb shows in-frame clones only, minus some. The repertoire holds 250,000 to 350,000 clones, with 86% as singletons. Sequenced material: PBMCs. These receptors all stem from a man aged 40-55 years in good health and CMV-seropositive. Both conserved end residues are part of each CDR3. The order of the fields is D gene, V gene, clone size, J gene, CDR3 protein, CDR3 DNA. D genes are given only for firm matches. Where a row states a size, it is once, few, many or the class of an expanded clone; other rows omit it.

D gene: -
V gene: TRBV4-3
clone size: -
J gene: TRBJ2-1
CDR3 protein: CASSQGLAGEQFF
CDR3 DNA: TGCGCCAGCAGCCAAGGACTCGCGGGTGAGCAGTTCTTC

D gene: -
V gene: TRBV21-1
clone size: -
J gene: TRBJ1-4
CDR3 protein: CASSKGDRAAATNEKLFF
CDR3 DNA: TGTGCCAGCAGCAAAGGGGACAGGGCCGCCGCAACTAATGAAAAACTGTTTTTT

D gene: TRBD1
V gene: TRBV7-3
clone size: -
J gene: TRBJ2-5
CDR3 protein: CASSPTRTGGEETQYF
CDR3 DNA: TGTGCCAGCAGCCCAACGAGGACAGGGGGCGAAGAGACCCAGTACTTC

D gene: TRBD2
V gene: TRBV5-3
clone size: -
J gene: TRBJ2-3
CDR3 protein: CARSGDSLASSTDTQYF
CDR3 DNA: TGTGCCAGAAGCGGAGACTCACTAGCGTCTAGCACAGATACGCAGTATTTT

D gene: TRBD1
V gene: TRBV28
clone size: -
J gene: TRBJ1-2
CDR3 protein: CASSPLQGAFFNYGYTF
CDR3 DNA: TGTGCCAGCAGTCCCCTACAGGGGGCCTTTTTTAACTATGGCTACACCTTC

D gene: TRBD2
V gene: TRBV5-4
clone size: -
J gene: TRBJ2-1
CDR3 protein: CASSLLAGEKQFF
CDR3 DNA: TGTGCCAGCAGCTTACTAGCGGGAGAAAAGCAGTTCTTC

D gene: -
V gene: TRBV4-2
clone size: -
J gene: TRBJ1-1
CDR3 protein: CASSQLGGLLQAGAFF
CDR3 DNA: TGTGCCAGCAGCCAACTGGGAGGGCTCTTACAGGCAGGAGCTTTCTTT

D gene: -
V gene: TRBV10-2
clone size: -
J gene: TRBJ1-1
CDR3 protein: CASSQARGPEAFF
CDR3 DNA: TGCGCCAGCAGTCAGGCCAGGGGCCCTGAAGCTTTCTTT

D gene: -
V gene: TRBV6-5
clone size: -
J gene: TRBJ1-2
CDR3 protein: CASRSSGYDYYGYTF
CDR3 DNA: TGTGCCAGCAGGAGTTCCGGGTACGACTACTATGGCTACACCTTC

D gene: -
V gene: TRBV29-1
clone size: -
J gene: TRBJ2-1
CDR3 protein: CSVDAGRSGEQFF
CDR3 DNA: TGCAGCGTTGACGCGGGGAGGAGCGGTGAGCAGTTCTTC

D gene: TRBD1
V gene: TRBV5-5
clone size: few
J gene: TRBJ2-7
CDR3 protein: CASSQRTGREQYF
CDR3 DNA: TGCGCCAGCAGCCAACGGACAGGGCGCGAGCAGTACTTC

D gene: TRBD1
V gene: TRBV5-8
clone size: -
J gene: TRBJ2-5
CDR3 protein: CASSLGDRALRETQYF
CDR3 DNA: TGTGCCAGCAGCTTGGGAGACAGGGCTTTAAGGGAGACCCAGTACTTC

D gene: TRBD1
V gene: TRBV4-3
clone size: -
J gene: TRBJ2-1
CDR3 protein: CASSHTGTGSYNEQFF
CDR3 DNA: TGCGCCAGCAGCCACACCGGGACAGGCTCCTACAATGAGCAGTTCTTC

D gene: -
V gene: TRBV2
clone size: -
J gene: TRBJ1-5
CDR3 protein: CASSADSHSNQPQHF
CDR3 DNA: TGTGCCAGTAGCGCGGACAGTCATAGCAATCAGCCCCAGCATTTT

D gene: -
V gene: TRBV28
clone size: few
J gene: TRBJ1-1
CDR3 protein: CASSLVQVGTEAFF
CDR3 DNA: TGTGCCAGCAGTTTAGTGCAGGTTGGTACTGAAGCTTTCTTT

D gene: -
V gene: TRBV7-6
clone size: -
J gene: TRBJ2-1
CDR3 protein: CASSLELAMSSYNEQFF
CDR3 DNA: TGTGCCAGCAGCTTAGAGCTAGCGATGAGCTCCTACAATGAGCAGTTCTTC

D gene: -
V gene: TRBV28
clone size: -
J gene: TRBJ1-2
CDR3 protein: CASRPIFAEQGPYYGYTF
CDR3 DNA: TGTGCCAGCAGGCCTATTTTCGCGGAACAGGGCCCCTACTATGGCTACACCTTC

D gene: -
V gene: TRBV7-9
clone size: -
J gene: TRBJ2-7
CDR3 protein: CSSSLGTYEQYF
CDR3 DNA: TGTTCCAGCAGCTTGGGCACCTACGAGCAGTACTTC

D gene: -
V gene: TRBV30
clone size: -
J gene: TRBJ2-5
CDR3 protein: CAWSPGETQYF
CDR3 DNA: TGTGCCTGGAGTCCCGGGGAGACCCAGTACTTC

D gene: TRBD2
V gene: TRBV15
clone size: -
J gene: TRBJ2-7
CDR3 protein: CATSIGLAGTSSYEQYF
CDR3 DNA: TGTGCCACCAGCATAGGGCTAGCGGGGACAAGCTCCTACGAGCAGTACTTC

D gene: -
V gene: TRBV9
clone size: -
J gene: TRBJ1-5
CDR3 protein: CASSVGGGNAPQHF
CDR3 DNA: TGTGCCAGCAGCGTAGGGGGAGGGAATGCGCCCCAGCATTTT

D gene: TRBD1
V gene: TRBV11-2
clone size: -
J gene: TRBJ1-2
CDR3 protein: CASSTGVPNGYTF
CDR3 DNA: TGTGCCAGCTCTACAGGGGTTCCAAATGGCTACACCTTC

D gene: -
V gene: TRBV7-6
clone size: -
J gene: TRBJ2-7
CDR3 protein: CASSLAEGEQYF
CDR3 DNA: TGTGCCAGCAGCTTAGCGGAGGGGGAGCAGTACTTC

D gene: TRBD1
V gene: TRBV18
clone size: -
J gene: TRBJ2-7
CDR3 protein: CASSAGTGPPYEQYF
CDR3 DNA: TGTGCCAGCTCAGCCGGGACAGGCCCTCCCTACGAGCAGTACTTC

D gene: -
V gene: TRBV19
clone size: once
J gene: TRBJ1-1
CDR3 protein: CACQPRGYTEAFF
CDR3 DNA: TGTGCCTGCCAACCGCGGGGCTACACTGAAGCTTTCTTT

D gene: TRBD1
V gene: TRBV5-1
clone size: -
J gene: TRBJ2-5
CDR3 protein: CASSFSQGAQETQYF
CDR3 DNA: TGCGCCAGCAGCTTCTCACAGGGGGCTCAAGAGACCCAGTACTTC

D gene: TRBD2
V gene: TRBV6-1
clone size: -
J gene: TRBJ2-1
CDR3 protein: CASRSGGTYNEQFF
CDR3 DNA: TGTGCCAGCAGAAGCGGGGGGACCTACAATGAGCAGTTCTTC

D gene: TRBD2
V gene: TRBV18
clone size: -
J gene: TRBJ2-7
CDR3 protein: CASSQLPSGSRYEQYF
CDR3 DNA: TGTGCCAGCTCACAACTACCTAGCGGGAGCAGATACGAGCAGTACTTC

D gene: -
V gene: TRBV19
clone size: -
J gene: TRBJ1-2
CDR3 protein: CASNPGGTDYGYTF
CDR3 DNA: TGTGCCAGTAACCCGGGGGGGACCGACTATGGCTACACCTTC

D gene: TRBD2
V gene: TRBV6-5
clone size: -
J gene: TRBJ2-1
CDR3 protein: CASRRLADEQFF
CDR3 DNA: TGTGCCAGCAGGAGACTAGCTGATGAGCAGTTCTTC

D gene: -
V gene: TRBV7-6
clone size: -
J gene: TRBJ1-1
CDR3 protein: CASRPLRGVNTEAFF
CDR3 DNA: TGTGCCAGCAGACCACTGCGGGGGGTGAACACTGAAGCTTTCTTT

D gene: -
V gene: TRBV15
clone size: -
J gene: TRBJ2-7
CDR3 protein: CATSRDGGSGEQYF
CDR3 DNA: TGTGCCACCAGCAGAGATGGGGGGAGTGGAGAGCAGTACTTC

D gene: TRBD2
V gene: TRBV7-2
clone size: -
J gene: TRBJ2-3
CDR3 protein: CATIAGGPTDTQYF
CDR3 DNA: TGTGCCACCATAGCGGGAGGGCCGACAGATACGCAGTATTTT

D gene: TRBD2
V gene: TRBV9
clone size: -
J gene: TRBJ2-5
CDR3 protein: CASSVAREPLPEETQYF
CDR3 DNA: TGTGCCAGCAGCGTAGCGCGGGAGCCCCTCCCTGAGGAGACCCAGTACTTC

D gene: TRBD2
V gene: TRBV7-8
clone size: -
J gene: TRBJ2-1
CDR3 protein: CASSSRTSGRADEQFF
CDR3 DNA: TGTGCCAGCAGCTCAAGGACTAGCGGGAGGGCCGATGAGCAGTTCTTC

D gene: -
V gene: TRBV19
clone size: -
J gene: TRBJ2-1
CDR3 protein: CASSLSSQLANEQFF
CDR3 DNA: TGTGCCAGTAGTTTGTCCAGCCAACTAGCTAATGAGCAGTTCTTC

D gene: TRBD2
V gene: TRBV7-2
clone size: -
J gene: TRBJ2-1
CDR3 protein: CASSSGLAIFAIDEQFF
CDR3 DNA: TGTGCCAGCAGCTCAGGACTAGCGATATTTGCCATCGATGAGCAGTTCTTC

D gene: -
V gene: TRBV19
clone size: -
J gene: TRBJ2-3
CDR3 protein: CASSLSSGDTQYF
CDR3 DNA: TGTGCCAGTAGCTTAAGTAGCGGAGATACGCAGTATTTT

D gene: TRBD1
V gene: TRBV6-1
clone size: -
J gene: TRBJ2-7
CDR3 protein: CASSGQGLSYEQYF
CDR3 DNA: TGTGCCAGCAGCGGACAGGGCCTCTCCTACGAGCAGTACTTC

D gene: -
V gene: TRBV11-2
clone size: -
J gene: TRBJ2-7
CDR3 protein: CASSLNQVDEQYF
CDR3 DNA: TGTGCCAGCAGCCTAAACCAGGTGGACGAGCAGTACTTC

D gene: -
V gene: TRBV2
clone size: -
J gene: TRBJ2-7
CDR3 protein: CASSLAHEQYF
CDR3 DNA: TGTGCCAGCAGTTTAGCTCACGAGCAGTACTTC

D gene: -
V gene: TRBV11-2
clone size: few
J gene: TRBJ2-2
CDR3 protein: CASSLEGRGNTGELFF
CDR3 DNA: TGTGCCAGCAGCTTGGAGGGGCGCGGAAACACCGGGGAGCTGTTTTTT

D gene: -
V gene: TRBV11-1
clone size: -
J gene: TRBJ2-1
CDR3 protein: CASSLKAGSYNEQFF
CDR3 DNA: TGTGCCAGCAGCTTAAAGGCGGGCTCCTACAATGAGCAGTTCTTC

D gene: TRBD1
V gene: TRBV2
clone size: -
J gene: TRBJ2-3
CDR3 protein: CASTKEGQAMSTDTQYF
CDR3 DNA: TGTGCCAGCACAAAAGAGGGACAGGCAATGAGCACAGATACGCAGTATTTT

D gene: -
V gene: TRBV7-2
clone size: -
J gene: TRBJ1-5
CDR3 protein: CASSLGSGRAYSNQPQHF
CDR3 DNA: TGTGCCAGCAGCTTAGGTTCGGGCAGGGCGTATAGCAATCAGCCCCAGCATTTT

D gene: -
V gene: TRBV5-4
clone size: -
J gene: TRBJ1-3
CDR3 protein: CASSFFGSGNTIYF
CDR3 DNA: TGTGCCAGCAGCTTTTTCGGCTCTGGAAACACCATATATTTT